This record covers a single TCR beta chain. The antigen is undetermined. The CDR3 consists of 12 residues. V lost 2 bases and J lost 7, with 6 bases in between. The germline gives CDR1 SEHNR, CDR2 FQNEAQ (reference sequence). This specimen comes from a study of T cells after posttransplantation cyclophosphamide. Study-level findings and limits: Later post-transplant blood repertoires were often dominated by donor CD8+ memory clones. TRB overlap between skin or GI tissue T cells and blood was limited. Recipient CMV seropositivity and CMV reactivation strongly tracked TRB clonality.

Measured with immunoSEQ multiplex PCR; TCRdb has only the in-frame clones, and not every one. The repertoire holds about 15,000 clones, with roughly 87% as singletons. Control samples came 1 year after myeloablative marrow transplants with methotrexate plus calcineurin inhibitor. This specimen consisted of PBMCs, obtained after an allogeneic stem cell transplant with a calcineurin inhibitor and methotrexate. The V gene is TRBV7-9, the J gene TRBJ2-1; no definite D call. The TCR sequence derives from a male patient aged 50 to 59 who received an allogeneic stem cell transplant from an unrelated donor, was CMV-positive, and had chronic GVHD only. Some T cells may have originated in the graft donor. CDR3 nucleotides: TGTGCCAGCAGCTTAATCCTGAATGAGCAGTTCTTC. This gives the protein CASSLILNEQFF.